This record concerns one T cell receptor (beta chain) sequence. The same CDR3 also results from other DNA sequences found in this sample. This sample is part of a study of cytomegalovirus exposure and HLA in healthy donors. CDR1 MNHEY and CDR2 SVGAGI come from the germline V gene. There are 14 residues in the CDR3. The V end lost 2 bases, the J end lost 0 bases, and 5 bases lay between the germline ends. PCR used 60 Vbeta primers and 13 Jbeta primers. Sequencing used immunoSEQ multiplex PCR; TCRdb keeps in-frame clones, though not all of them. The sample yields 120,000 to 150,000 clones, roughly three quarters seen once.

The rearrangement joins TRBV6-5 to TRBJ1-5; possible D gene TRBD1, 5 bases. The sample consisted of PBMCs. The sequence was obtained from a woman between 40 and 50 years old in good health and CMV-seronegative. CDR3 sequence reads: CASSYRGSNQPQHF. The CDR3 bases are TGTGCCAGCAGTTACAGGGGTAGCAATCAGCCCCAGCATTTT.